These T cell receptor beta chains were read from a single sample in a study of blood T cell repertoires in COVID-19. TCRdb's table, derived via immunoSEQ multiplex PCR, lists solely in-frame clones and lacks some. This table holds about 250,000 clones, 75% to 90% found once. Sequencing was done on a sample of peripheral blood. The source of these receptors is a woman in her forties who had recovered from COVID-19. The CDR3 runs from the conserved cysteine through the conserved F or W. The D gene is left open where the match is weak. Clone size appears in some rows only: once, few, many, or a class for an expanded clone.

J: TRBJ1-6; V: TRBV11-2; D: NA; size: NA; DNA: TGTGCCAGCAAATCACAGGGCCCGGGTGGAAATTCACCCCTCCACTTT; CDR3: CASKSQGPGGNSPLHF
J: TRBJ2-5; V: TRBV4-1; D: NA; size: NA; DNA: TGCGCCAGCAGCCTCAGACTTGGAGCGAGAGAGACCCAGTACTTC; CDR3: CASSLRLGARETQYF
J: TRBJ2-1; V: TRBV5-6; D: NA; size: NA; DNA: TGTGCCAGCAGCCCGGTGGGTCTAGTCAGCAATGAGCAGTTCTTC; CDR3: CASSPVGLVSNEQFF
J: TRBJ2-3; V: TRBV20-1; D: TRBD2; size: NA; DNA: TGCAGTGCTAGTATCGCTAGCGGGAGTTGGGCAGATACGCAGTATTTT; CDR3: CSASIASGSWADTQYF
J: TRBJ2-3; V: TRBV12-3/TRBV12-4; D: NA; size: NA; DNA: TGTGCCAGCAGCCCCATTCCAGATACGCAGTATTTT; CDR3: CASSPIPDTQYF
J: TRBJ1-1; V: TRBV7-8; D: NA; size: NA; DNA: TGTGCCAGCAGCTTCTTGGACACGAACACTGAAGCTTTCTTT; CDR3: CASSFLDTNTEAFF
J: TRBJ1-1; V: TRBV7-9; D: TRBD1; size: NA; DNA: TGTGCCAGCAGCCTTACCCGGGACAGGGGTCTGAACACTGAAGCTTTCTTT; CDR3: CASSLTRDRGLNTEAFF
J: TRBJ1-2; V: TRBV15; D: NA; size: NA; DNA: TGTGCCACCAGCAGAGACCAACTTCAGGGAAATGGCTACACCTTC; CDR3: CATSRDQLQGNGYTF
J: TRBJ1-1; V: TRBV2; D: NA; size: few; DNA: TGTGCCAGCAGACAAAGACAGGCGGGGAACACTGAAGCTTTCTTT; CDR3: CASRQRQAGNTEAFF
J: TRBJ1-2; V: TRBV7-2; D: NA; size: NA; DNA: TGTGCCAGCAGCTGGCGGGACGGTAACTATGGCTACACCTTC; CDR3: CASSWRDGNYGYTF
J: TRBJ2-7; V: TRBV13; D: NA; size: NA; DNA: TGTGCCAGCAGCTCGACGGCCAGTAGAGGGGAGCAGTACTTC; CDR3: CASSSTASRGEQYF
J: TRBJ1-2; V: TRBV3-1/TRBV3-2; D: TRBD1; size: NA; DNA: TGTGCCAGCAGGGACAGGGTATCGGCTGTTGATGGCTACACCTTC; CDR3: CASRDRVSAVDGYTF
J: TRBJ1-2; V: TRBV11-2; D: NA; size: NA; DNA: TGTGCCAGCAGCTCCTCGGCGGGGGATGGCTACACCTTC; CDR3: CASSSSAGDGYTF
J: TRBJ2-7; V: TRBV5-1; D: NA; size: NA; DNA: TGCGCCAGCAGCTTGGCCAGCAGGGCCTCCGAGCAGTACTTC; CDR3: CASSLASRASEQYF
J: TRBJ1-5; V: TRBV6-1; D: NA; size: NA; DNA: TGTGCCAGCAGTGAGAGCCCGAGGAATCAGCCCCAGCATTTT; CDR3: CASSESPRNQPQHF
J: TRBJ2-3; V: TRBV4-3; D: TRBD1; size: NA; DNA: TGCGCCAGCAGCCTGACGGCAGGGGGCACTGATACGCAGTATTTT; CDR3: CASSLTAGGTDTQYF
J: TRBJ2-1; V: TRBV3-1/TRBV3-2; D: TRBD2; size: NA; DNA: TGTGCCAGCAGCCAGGGTACTAGCGAGAACAATGAGCAGTTCTTC; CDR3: CASSQGTSENNEQFF
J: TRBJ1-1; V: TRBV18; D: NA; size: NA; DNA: TGTGCCAGCTCACCACCCAGCAGGGACAACAATGAAGCTTTCTTT; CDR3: CASSPPSRDNNEAFF
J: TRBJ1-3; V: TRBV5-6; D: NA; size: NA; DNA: TGTGCCAGCAGTTCGTTCAGCGTCTCTGGAAACACCATATATTTT; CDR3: CASSSFSVSGNTIYF
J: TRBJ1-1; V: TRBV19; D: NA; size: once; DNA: TGTGCCAGTAGTATAACTGGGGGCCACAATGAAGCTTTCTTT; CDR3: CASSITGGHNEAFF
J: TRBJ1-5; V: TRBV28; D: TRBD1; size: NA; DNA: TGTGCCAGCAGGGACCGACAGGGGACCCTATTTAGCAATCAGCCCCAGCATTTT; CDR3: CASRDRQGTLFSNQPQHF
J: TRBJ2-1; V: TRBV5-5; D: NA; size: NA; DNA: TGTGCCAGCAGCTCCCTCCGGGACATTACCTACAATGAGCAGTTCTTC; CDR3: CASSSLRDITYNEQFF